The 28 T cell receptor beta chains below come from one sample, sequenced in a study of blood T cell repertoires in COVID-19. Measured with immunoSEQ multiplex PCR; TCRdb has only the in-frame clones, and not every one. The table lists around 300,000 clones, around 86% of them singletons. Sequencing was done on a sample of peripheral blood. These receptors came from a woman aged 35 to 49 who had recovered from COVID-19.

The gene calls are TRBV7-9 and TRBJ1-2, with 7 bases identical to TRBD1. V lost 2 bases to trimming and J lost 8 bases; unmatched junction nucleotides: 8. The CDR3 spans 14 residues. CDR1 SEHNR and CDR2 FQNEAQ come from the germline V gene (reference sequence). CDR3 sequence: CASSLLRDSGGYTF. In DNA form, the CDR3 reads TGTGCCAGCAGCTTACTTCGGGACAGCGGGGGCTACACCTTC.

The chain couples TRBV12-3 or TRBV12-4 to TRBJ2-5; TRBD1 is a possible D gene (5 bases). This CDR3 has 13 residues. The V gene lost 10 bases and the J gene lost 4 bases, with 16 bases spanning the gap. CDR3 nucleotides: TGTGCCATTTCCTCAAAAAGGGGAGAGACCCAGTACTTC. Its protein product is CAISSKRGETQYF.

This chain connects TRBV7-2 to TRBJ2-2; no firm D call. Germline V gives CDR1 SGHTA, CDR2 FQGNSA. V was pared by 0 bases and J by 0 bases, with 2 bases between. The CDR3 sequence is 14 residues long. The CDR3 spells CASSLAANTGELFF. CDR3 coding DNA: TGTGCCAGCAGCTTAGCCGCGAACACCGGGGAGCTGTTTTTT.

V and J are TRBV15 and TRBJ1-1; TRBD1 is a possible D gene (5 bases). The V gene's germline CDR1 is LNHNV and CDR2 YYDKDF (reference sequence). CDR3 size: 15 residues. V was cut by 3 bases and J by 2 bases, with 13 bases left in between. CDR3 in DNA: TGTGCCACCAGCAGGGCGGGACTGCTAAACACTGAAGCTTTCTTT. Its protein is CATSRAGLLNTEAFF.

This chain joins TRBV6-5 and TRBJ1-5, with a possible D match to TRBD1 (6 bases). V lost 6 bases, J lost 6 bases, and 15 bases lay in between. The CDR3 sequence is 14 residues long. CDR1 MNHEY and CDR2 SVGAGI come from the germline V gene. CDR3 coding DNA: TGTGCCAGCAGAGGGGGGGGGATCTTTCAGCCCCAGCATTTT. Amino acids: CASRGGGIFQPQHF.

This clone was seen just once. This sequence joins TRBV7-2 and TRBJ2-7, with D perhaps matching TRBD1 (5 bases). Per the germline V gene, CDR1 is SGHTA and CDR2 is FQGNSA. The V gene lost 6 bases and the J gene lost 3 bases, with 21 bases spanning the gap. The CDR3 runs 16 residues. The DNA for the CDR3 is TGTGCCAGCAGGGGGCAAGCCACCCAAGGCTACTACGAGCAGTACTTC. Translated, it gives CASRGQATQGYYEQYF. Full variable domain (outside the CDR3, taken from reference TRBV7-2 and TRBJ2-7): GAGVSQSPSNKVTEKGKDVELRCDPISGHTALYWYRQSLGQGLEFLIYFQGNSAPDKSGLPSDRFSAERTGGSVSTLTIQRTQQEDSAVYLCASRGQATQGYYEQYFGPGTRLTVT.

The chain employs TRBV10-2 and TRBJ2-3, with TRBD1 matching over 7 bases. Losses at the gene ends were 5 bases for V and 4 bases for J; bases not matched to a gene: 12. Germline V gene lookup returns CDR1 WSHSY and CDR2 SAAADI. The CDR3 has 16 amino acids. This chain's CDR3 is CASSYEGAIIADTQYF. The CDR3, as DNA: TGCGCCAGCAGTTACGAGGGGGCCATAATTGCAGATACGCAGTATTTT.

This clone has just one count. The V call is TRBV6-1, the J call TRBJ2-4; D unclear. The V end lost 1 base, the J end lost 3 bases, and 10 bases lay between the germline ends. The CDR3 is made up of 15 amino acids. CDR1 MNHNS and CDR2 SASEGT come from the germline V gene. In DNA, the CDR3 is TGTGCCAGCAGTGAAGGAGAATTGGTCAAAAACATTCAGTACTTC. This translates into CASSEGELVKNIQYF.

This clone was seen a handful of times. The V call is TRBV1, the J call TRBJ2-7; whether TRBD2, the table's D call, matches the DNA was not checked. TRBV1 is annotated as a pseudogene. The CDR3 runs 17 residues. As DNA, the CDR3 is TGCACCAGCAGCCAAGCCCCCGCTAGCGAACCCTCCTACGAGCAGTACTTC. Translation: CTSSQAPASEPSYEQYF.

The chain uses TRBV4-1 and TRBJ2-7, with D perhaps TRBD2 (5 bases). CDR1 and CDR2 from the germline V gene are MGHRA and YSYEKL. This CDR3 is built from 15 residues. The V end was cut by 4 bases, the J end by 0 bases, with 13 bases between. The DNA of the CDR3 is TGCGCCAGCAGCCCTGGAGCGGATTTCTCCTACGAGCAGTACTTC. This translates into CASSPGADFSYEQYF.

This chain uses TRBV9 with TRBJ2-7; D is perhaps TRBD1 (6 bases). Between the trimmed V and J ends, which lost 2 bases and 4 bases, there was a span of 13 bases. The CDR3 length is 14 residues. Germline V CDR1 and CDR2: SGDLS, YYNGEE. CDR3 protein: CASSVSMGAYEQYF. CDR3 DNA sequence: TGTGCCAGCAGCGTGTCCATGGGGGCTTACGAGCAGTACTTC.

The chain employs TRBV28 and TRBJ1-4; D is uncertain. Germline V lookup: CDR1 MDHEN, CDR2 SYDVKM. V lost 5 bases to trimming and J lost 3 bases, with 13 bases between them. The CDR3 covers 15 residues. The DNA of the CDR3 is TGTGCCAGCAGTCCCTCGACATATTCTAATGAAAAACTGTTTTTT. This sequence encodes CASSPSTYSNEKLFF.

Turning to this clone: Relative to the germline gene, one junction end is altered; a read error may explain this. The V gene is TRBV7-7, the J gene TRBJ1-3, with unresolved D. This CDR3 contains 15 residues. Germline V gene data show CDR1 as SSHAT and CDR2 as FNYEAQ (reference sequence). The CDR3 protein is CASSQADMSGNTIYF. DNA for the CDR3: TGTGCTAGCAGCCAAGCAGACATGTCTGGAAACACCATATATTTT. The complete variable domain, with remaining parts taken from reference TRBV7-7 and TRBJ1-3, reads GAGVSQSPRYKVTKRGQDVTLRCDPISSHATLYWYQQALGQGPEFLTYFNYEAQPDKSGLPSDRFSAERPEGSISTLTIQRTEQRDSAMYRCASSQADMSGNTIYFGEGSWLTVV.

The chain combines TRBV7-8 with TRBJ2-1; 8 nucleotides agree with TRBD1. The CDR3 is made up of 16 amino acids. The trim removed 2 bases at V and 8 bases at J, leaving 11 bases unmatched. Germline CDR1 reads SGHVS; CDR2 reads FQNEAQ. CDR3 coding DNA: TGTGCCAGCAGCTTAATGGGACAGGTTTTGATATATGAGCAGTTCTTC. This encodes CASSLMGQVLIYEQFF. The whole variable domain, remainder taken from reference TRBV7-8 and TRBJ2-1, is GAGVSQSPRYKVAKRGQDVALRCDPISGHVSLFWYQQALGQGPEFLTYFQNEAQLDKSGLPSDRFFAERPEGSVSTLKIQRTQQEDSAVYLCASSLMGQVLIYEQFFGPGTRLTVL.

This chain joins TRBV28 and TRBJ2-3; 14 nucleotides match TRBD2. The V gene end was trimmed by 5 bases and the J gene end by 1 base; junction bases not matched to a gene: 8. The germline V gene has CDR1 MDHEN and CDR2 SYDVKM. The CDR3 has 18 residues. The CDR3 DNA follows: TGTGCCAGCAGTCCCGGGACTAGCGGGAGCCTACGCACAGATACGCAGTATTTT. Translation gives CASSPGTSGSLRTDTQYF. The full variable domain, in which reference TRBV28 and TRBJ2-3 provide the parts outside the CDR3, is DVKVTQSSRYLVKRTGEKVFLECVQDMDHENMFWYRQDPGLGLRLIYFSYDVKMKEKGDIPEGYSVSREKKERFSLILESASTNQTSMYLCASSPGTSGSLRTDTQYFGPGTRLTVL.

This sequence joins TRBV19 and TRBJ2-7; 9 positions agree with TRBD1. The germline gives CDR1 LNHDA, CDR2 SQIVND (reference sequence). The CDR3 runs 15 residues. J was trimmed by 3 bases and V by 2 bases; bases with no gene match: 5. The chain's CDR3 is CASSISGQGLYEQYF. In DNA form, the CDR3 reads TGTGCCAGTAGTATATCGGGACAGGGTCTCTACGAGCAGTACTTC.

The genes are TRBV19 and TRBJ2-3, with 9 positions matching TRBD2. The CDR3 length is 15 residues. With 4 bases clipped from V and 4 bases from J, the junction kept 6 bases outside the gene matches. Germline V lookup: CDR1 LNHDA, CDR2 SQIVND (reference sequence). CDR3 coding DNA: TGTGCCAGTAGTACCGGGCGGGAGGGTGCAGATACGCAGTATTTT. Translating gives CASSTGREGADTQYF. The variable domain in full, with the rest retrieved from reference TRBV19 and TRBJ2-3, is DGGITQSPKYLFRKEGQNVTLSCEQNLNHDAMYWYRQDPGQGLRLIYYSQIVNDFQKGDIAEGYSVSREKKESFPLTVTSAQKNPTAFYLCASSTGREGADTQYFGPGTRLTVL.

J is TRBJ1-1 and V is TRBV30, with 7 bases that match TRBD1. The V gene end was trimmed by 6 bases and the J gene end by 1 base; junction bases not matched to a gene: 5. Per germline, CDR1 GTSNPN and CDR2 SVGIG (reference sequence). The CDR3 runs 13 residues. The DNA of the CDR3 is TGTGCCTGTACCGGGACAGAGAACACTGAAGCTTTCTTT. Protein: CACTGTENTEAFF.

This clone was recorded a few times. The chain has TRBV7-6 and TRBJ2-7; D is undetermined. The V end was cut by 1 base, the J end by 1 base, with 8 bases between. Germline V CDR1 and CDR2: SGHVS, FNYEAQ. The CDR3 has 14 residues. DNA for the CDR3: TGTGCCAGCAGCTTAGGCGGCTATTCCTACGAGCAGTACTTC. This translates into CASSLGGYSYEQYF.

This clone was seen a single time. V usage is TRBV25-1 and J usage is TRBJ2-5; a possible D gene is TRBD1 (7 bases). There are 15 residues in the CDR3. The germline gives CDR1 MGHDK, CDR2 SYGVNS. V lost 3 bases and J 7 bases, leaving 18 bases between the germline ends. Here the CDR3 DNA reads TGTGCCAGCAGTGACCCAGGACAGGCCGGGGGGACCCAGTACTTC. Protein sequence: CASSDPGQAGGTQYF.

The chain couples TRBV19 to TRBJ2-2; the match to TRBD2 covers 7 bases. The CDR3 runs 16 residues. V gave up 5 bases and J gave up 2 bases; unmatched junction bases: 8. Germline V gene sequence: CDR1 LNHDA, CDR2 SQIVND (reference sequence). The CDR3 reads CASSSLGGFNTGELFF. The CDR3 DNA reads TGTGCCAGTAGTTCCTTGGGAGGGTTCAACACCGGGGAGCTGTTTTTT.

The CDR3 region is CASSYGQGDSYEQYF. In DNA, the CDR3 is TGTGCCAGCAGTTACGGGCAGGGGGACTCCTACGAGCAGTACTTC. The chain carries TRBV6-5 and TRBJ2-7; the match to TRBD1 covers 7 bases. CDR3 size: 15 residues. Germline loops: CDR1 MNHEY, CDR2 SVGAGI. J gave up 0 bases and V 2 bases, and 4 bases lay outside the gene matches.

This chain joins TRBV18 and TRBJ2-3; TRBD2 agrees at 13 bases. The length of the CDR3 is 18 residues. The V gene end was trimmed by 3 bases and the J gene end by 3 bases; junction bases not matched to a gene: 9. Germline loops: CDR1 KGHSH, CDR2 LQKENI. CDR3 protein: CASSPPGLAGSGTDTQYF. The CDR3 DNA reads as TGTGCCAGCTCACCCCCGGGACTAGCGGGAAGTGGGACAGATACGCAGTATTTT.

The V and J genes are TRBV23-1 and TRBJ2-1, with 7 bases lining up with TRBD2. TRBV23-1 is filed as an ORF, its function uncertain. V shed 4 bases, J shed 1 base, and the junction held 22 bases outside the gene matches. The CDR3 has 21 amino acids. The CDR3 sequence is CASSPPGRQRDPLGSYNEQFF. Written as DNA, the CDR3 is TGCGCCAGCAGTCCCCCTGGACGCCAGCGGGACCCCTTGGGGTCCTACAATGAGCAGTTCTTC.

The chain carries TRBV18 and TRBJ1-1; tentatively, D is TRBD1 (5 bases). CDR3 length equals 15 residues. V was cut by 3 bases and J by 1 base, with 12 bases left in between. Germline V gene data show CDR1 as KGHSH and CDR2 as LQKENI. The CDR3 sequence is CASSPVWGENTEAFF. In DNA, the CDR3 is TGTGCCAGCTCACCGGTGTGGGGGGAGAACACTGAAGCTTTCTTT.

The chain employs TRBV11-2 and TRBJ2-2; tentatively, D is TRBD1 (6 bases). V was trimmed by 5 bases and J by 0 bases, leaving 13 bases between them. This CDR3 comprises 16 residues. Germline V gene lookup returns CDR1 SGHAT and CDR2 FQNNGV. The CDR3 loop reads CASSTGQTANTGELFF. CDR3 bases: TGTGCCAGCAGCACCGGACAGACCGCGAACACCGGGGAGCTGTTTTTT.

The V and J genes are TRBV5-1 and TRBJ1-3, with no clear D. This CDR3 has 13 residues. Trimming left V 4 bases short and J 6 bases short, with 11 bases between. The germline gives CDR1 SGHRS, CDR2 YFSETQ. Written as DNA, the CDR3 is TGCGCCAGCAGCCCCGACAAGGCAAACACCATATATTTT. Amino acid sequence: CASSPDKANTIYF.

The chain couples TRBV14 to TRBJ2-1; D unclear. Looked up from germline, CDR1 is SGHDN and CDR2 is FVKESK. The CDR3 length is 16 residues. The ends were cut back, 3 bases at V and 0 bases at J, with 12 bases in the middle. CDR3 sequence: CASSQYDWSSYNEQFF. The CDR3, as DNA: TGTGCCAGCAGCCAGTATGACTGGAGCTCCTACAATGAGCAGTTCTTC. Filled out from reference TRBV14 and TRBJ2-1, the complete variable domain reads EAGVTQFPSHSVIEKGQTVTLRCDPISGHDNLYWYRRVMGKEIKFLLHFVKESKQDESGMPNNRFLAERTGGTYSTLKVQPAELEDSGVYFCASSQYDWSSYNEQFFGPGTRLTVL.